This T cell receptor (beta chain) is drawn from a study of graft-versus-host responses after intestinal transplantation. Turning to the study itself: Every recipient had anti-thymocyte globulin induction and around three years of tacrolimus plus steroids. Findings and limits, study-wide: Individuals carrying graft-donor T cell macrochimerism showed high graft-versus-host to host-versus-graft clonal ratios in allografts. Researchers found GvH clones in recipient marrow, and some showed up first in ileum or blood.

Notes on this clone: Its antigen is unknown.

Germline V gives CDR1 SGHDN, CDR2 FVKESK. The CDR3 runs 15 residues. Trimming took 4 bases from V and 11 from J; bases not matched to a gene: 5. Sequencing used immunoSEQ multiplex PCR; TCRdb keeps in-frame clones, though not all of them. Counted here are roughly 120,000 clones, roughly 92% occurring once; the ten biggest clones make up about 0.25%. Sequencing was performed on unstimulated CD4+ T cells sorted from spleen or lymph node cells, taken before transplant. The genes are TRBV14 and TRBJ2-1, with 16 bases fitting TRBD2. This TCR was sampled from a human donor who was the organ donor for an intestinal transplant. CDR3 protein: CASSLGTSGRAKQFF. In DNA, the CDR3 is TGTGCCAGCAGCCTTGGGACTAGCGGGAGGGCCAAGCAGTTCTTC.